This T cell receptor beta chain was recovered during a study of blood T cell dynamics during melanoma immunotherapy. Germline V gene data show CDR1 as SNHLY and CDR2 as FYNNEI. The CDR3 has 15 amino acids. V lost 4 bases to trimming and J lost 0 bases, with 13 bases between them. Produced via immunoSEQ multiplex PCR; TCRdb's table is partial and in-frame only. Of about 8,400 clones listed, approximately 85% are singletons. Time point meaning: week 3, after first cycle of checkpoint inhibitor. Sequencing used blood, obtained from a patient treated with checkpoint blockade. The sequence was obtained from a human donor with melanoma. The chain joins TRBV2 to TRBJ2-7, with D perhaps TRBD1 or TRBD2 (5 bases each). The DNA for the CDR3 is TGTGCCAGCAGTGGAGGGACCGAATTCTCCTACGAGCAGTACTTC. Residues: CASSGGTEFSYEQYF.